This T cell receptor beta chain emerged from a study of shared T cell receptors in the human thymus. Repertoires were generated with immunoSEQ multiplex PCR, while TCRdb's copy carries only in-frame clones and drops some. This sample has roughly 550,000 clones, with approximately 80% found just once. CDR1 is SGHRS, CDR2 YFSETQ, per germline. The CDR3 has 18 amino acids. V trimming: 4 bases; J trimming: 0 bases; junction bases outside the gene matches: 9. Another study also made use of these data, one on human thymus T cells. From that study: Gene usage for V and J segments appeared biased in thymic and blood repertoires.

The source of this sequence is a boy under three years old with a congenital heart defect. The rearrangement links TRBV5-1 to TRBJ2-4; 11 nucleotides line up with TRBD1. The specimen was thymocytes. The CDR3 DNA reads TGCGCCAGCAGCCGCGGACAGGGGGCTCGAGTAGCCAAAAACATTCAGTACTTC. This translates into CASSRGQGARVAKNIQYF.